This T cell receptor beta chain is from a study of cytomegalovirus exposure and HLA in healthy donors (dated by TCRdb to about 2017). About the study as a whole: According to an earlier analysis of several hundred of the donors, about 190 million T cells yielded 100 million or so unique TCR beta sequences and approximately 300 Gb of sequence data. To predict cytomegalovirus infection status, the study combined high-throughput TCR immunosequencing, statistical association of individual TCRs with disease status, and machine learning. Typing coverage differed by locus: A, B, C, DRB1 and DQB1 were typed in about 620-630 donors, DQA1 in around 500, DPA1 in nearly 610, and DPB1 in approximately 450. An earlier analysis of 500 to 650 of the donors applied high-throughput TCR beta sequencing to assess whether each TCR beta V gene segment acted as functional or pseudogenic. An early release covering some 640 HLA-typed donors comprised roughly 300 gigabases of sequencing data and around 80 million unique TCR sequences. The study aimed to test whether cataloging public T cell receptors could reveal signatures of past pathogen exposure. Rather than drawing on any new phenotypic data, the later analysis identified candidate immune exposures from TCR beta sequences and the way those sequences occurred across donors. A later analysis re-examined previously published TCR beta repertoires from several hundred donors and added high-resolution HLA genotyping to investigate patterns of TCR occurrence. Genome-wide SNP genotypes for about three fifths of the roughly 670 donors were used in a later genetic analysis, which treated that subset as a discovery cohort. Besides the first cohort of 550 to 750 subjects, a separate validation cohort made up of 120 different subjects was used. Among some 400 genotyped donors of the cohort, an average of around 250,000 unique TCR beta nucleotide sequences was sequenced per donor, of which about 19% were non-productive. Roughly 5 DR-DQ haplotypes were handled as single units for association and clustering, since linkage in the cohort was strong. Every repertoire in the discovery cohort had been generated on one and the same sequencing platform. Donor age, sex, ethnicity and CMV serostatus were compiled together with the repertoire data. HLA typing included class I and class II loci at four-digit resolution. The study used immunosequencing to profile the T cell repertoires of approximately 630 subjects and linked those repertoires to cytomegalovirus serostatus. Among the roughly 390 genotyped donors, under 90% belonged to the genetic ancestry cluster associated with self-reported Caucasian donors. General conclusions and limits of the study: When HLA alleles, especially DR and DQ, strongly co-occurred, TCR associations were difficult to assign to individual alleles. In a later analysis, HLA-associated TCR beta chains showed more clonal expansion and lower generation probabilities than non-associated chains that were equally common. V-gene and J-gene trimming of TCR beta chains was associated with a missense DCLRE1C variant in a later genetic analysis, and the association was replicated in an independent cohort. Correlated functional status among segregating V segments might be attributable to linkage disequilibrium, but an unknown experimental factor could not be ruled out. A later analysis associated 17,000 or so TCR beta sequences with specific HLA alleles at a false discovery rate of 0.05. In an earlier analysis of roughly 560 of the donors, most TCR beta V segments were observed in productive rearrangements about 87% or about 30% of the time, broadly matching IMGT annotations. According to a later analysis, parvovirus B19, influenza, CMV and Epstein-Barr virus appeared linked to several top co-occurrence clusters. A further reported finding was that TCR beta sequences accurately predicted the HLA-A and HLA-B alleles for most subjects in the first cohort. According to the authors, the approach could potentially be generalized to other disease states and immunological phenotypes. The study listed 164 TCR beta chains as associated with cytomegalovirus. Roughly uniform sequencing depth across donors was assumed in presence/absence analyses, although this assumption may not hold. Three of the identified cytomegalovirus-associated TCR beta chains were confirmed in vitro to be specific for cytomegalovirus antigens. Some IMGT-functional V segments, including TRBV6-2 and TRBV6-3, could not be told apart with the 87-base-pair reads, so those segments were excluded. Cytomegalovirus status was reported to be diagnosed by the classifier with high specificity and sensitivity in both the original and validation cohorts. Compared with the approximately 720-donor mean, donors in an Asian-associated ancestry cluster had fewer N-insertions in productive TCRs, according to a later genetic analysis. Because some donors lacked HLA typing at each locus, the association tests relied only on the typed subset. The only immune exposure information available for the cohort was CMV serostatus. A later analysis found that TCR association rates varied across HLA loci, with DRB1 alleles showing the most associated TCRs and HLA-C alleles the fewest. A group of highly shared sequence variants was considered likely to be a technical artifact of the sequencing pipeline. While some public TCRs were present in many individuals, most TCR sequences turned up only very rarely across donors. Most CMV-associated TCR beta chains appeared to be HLA-restricted in a later analysis, and the HLA associations seemed to be driven largely by CMV exposure. The cohort was sequenced for TCR beta chains only, and without alpha or paired-chain data the features that could be detected were limited. Because counts were too low, roughly 17 rarely observed V segments, including chromosome 9 orphons, were left out of the earlier analysis of 500 to 750 of the donors.

V loses 5 bases at its end and J loses 3 bases; junction bases beyond the gene matches: 7. The CDR3 runs 15 residues from the cysteine to the phenylalanine. Only the CDR3 region is kept as DNA, spanning 45 bases read in frame from base 1. CDR1 SGHVS and CDR2 FQNEAQ are derived from the germline V gene. About this clone: Its cognate antigen has yet to be identified. Base-call qualities are not available, and no considerably larger clone is one nucleotide away.

In total, about 650 healthy bone marrow donors made up the cohort. At the time of sampling, all cohort members were nominally healthy, though unrecorded immune exposures were likely present. The donor tested CMV seropositive and was one of the 289 seropositive cohort members. Every donor gave a peripheral blood sample, and the peripheral blood mononuclear cells from that sample were used for TCR beta sequencing. The Qiagen DNeasy Blood Extraction Kit was used to extract genomic DNA from the blood cell samples. Library preparation was by the immunoSEQ multiplex PCR assay. The multiplex PCR relied on a mix of 60 forward primers for TCR Vbeta segments and 13 reverse primers for TCR Jbeta segments. Amplification of the CDR3 region of rearranged TCR beta genes was performed with a multiplex PCR assay on genomic DNA. The amplified TCR beta libraries were sequenced on the Illumina HiSeq System as 87-base-pair reads. The study's own analysis went as follows. In a later analysis, tens of millions of unique TCR beta chains were counted across the approximately 620 repertoires, and roughly 10 million of these chains were shared by at least two donors. To remove PCR and sequencing errors, raw reads were error-corrected and collapsed into unique sequences using a nearest-neighbor algorithm that merged closely related sequences. To assign V, D and J gene segments, CDR3 sequences were aligned to IMGT reference sequences. For a sequence to be retained, a match of at least six nucleotides to both a V gene segment and a J gene segment was required. Rearrangements were called productive when the CDR3 lacked stop codons and stayed in frame with V and J; all others were non-productive. Following IMGT convention, CDR3 was defined as the stretch from the second conserved V-encoded cysteine up to the conserved J-encoded phenylalanine. The earlier analysis of about 570 of the donors excluded any sequence lacking an unambiguous match to a single V gene segment. In an earlier analysis of a few hundred of the donors, V segments were called functional above 56.7% productive rearrangements and were called segregating when the between-donor standard deviation exceeded 5%. To diagnose cytomegalovirus status from the catalog of TCR beta chain sequences, a statistical classification framework was built. In a later analysis, TCR nucleotide sequences were compared against IMGT/GENE-DB human TR gene sequences so that V and J genes could be assigned. In a later analysis, CDR3 sequences and most-parsimonious VDJ recombination scenarios were assigned using the TCRdist pipeline. In a later analysis, each TCR beta chain was defined by its CDR3 amino acid sequence together with its V-gene family, and reads without a unique V-gene family were excluded. A later analysis removed several hundred highly shared, low-generation-probability nucleotide sequences to deal with suspected cross-contamination and a sequencing artifact. In a later analysis, a clonal expansion index was calculated for each public chain from normalized within-repertoire ranks of inferred template counts. In a later analysis, generation probabilities were computed using a VDJ recombination model fitted to out-of-frame rearrangements, and the results were checked against IGoR. In a later analysis, TCR-TCR, TCR-HLA and TCR-CMV co-occurrence was scored with hypergeometric tests, and a repertoire-size bias correction was applied to TCR pairs. A later analysis estimated false discovery rates by permuting HLA or CMV assignments 20 times. In a later analysis, co-occurring TCRs were grouped using DBSCAN, with TCRdist sequence similarity added in when clustering inside HLA-allele-positive subsets. Co-occurrence clustering excluded repertoires with fewer than 30,000 or more than 120,000 public chains, plus five with anomalous nucleotide sharing. Imported from immuneACCESS, the table was reduced by TCRdb to in-frame sequences with V and J called. These copies leave out some clones; in studies compared against another copy, an unresolved V gene accounts for under half, and the cause of the remainder is not known. V and J calls and clone size are given by that table; D and trimming were obtained from the DNA. This sample has 200,000 or so clones in its table, and 82% of those were observed once. Around 6% of the sample comes from the top ten.

This clonotype was obtained from a woman in her 50s in good health and CMV-seropositive. What was sequenced was PBMCs. The chain is assembled from TRBV7-8 and TRBJ1-5, and 7 junction bases match TRBD1. The CDR3 has the sequence CASSEEGQPNQPQHF. The nucleotides are TGTGCCAGCAGCGAAGAGGGACAGCCCAATCAGCCCCAGCATTTT.